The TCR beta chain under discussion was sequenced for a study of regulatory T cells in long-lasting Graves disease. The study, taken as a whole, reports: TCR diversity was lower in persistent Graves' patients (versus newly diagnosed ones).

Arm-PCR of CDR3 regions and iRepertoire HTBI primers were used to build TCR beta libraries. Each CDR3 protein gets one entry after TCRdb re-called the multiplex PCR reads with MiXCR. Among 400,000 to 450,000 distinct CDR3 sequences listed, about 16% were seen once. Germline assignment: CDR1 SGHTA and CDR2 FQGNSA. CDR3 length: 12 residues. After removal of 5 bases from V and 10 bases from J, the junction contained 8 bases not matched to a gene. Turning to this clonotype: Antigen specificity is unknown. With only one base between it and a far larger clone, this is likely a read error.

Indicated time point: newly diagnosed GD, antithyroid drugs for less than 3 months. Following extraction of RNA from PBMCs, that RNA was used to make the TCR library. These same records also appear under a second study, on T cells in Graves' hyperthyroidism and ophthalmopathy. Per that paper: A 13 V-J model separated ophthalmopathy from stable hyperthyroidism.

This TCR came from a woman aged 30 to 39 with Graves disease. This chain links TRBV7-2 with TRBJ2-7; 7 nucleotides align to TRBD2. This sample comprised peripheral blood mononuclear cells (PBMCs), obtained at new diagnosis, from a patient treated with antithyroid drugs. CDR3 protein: CASSPDREAQYF. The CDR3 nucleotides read TGTGCCAGCAGCCCCGATCGGGAGGCCCAGTACTTC.